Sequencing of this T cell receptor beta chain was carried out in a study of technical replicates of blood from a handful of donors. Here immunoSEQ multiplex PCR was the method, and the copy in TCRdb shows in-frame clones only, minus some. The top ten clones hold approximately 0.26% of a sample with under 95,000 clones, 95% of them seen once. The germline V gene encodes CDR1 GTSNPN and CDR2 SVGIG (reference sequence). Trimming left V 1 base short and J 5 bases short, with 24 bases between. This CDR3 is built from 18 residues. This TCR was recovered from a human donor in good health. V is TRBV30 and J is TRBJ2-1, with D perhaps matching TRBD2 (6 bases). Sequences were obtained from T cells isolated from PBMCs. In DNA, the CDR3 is TGTGCCTGGAGTGCGAGCGTTGCGGGGACCTGGACGGACAATGAGCAGTTCTTC. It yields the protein CAWSASVAGTWTDNEQFF.